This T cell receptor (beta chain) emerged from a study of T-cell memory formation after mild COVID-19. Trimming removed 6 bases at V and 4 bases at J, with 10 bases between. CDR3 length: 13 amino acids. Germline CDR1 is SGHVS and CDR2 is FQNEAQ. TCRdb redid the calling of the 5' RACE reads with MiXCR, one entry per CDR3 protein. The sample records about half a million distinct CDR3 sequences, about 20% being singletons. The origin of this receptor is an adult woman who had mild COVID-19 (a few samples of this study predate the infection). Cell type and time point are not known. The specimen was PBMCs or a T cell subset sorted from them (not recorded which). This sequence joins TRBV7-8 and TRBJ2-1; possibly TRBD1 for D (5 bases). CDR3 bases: TGTGCCAGCAGGCTGGGGCTTTACAATGAGCAGTTCTTC. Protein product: CASRLGLYNEQFF.